This TCR beta chain was sequenced in a study of T cell responses to AZD1222 COVID-19 vaccine. Whole-study context: Analysis merged second doses at about 4 or about 12 weeks.

With regard to this clone: Antigen specificity is unknown.

TCRdb's table, derived via immunoSEQ multiplex PCR, lists solely in-frame clones and lacks some. The table includes under 200,000 clones, about 90% detected once. Germline V gene data show CDR1 as SNHLY and CDR2 as FYNNEI. The CDR3 sequence is 12 residues long. V shed 6 bases, J shed 7 bases, and the junction held 2 bases outside the gene matches. Study-wide points: Without day 14 samples, only post-peak T cell repertoires were studied. Vaccine-associated CD4 TCRs spanned spike, dominant at 160-218 and 743-854.

The chain uses TRBV2 and TRBJ1-2, with 10 bases identical to TRBD1. The source was peripheral blood, collected on day 0 of AZD1222 vaccination. The receptor was isolated from an adult in good health. The CDR3 here is CASRTGGVGYTF. The CDR3 region has the DNA TGTGCCAGCAGGACAGGGGGCGTTGGCTACACCTTC.